Relative to its sample, the clone carrying this TCR beta chain is hyperexpanded. Its antigen is not identified. Per the germline V gene, CDR1 is SQVTM and CDR2 is ANQGSEA. The CDR3 has 15 amino acids. V dropped 7 bases and J dropped 2 bases, with 20 bases sitting between them. The entry originates in a study of CD4+ T cells in melanoma. Points from the study as a whole: In melanoma, neoantigen-specific CD4+ T cells reportedly differed in differentiation state.

The protocol was immunoSEQ multiplex PCR, while the TCRdb copy is restricted to in-frame clones and leaves out a portion. The sample lists under 5,000 clones; roughly three fifths were seen once. This clonotype was sampled from a human donor with melanoma. The sample taken for sequencing was cells from a culture (not recorded whether cultured in vitro). The chain links TRBV29-1 to TRBJ1-1, with a tentative D call TRBD1 (6 bases). The CDR3 region is CSALGGASINTEAFF. The CDR3 coding sequence is TGCAGCGCCCTAGGGGGGGCCAGCATTAACACTGAAGCTTTCTTT.